The clone carrying this TCR beta chain was counted a few times. Its matching antigen is unknown. The record originates from a study of cytomegalovirus exposure and HLA in healthy donors. V was pared by 6 bases and J by 5 bases, with 4 bases of the junction left unmatched. This CDR3 is built from 12 residues. Germline V gives CDR1 SQVTM, CDR2 ANQGSEA. Overall study results and limits: In a later analysis, productive TCRs from donors in an Asian-associated ancestry cluster reportedly carried fewer N-insertions than the cohort mean. Later analysis demonstrated an association between a missense DCLRE1C variant and TCR beta V- and J-gene trimming. Researchers reportedly found TCR beta sequences accurately predicted most subjects' HLA-A and HLA-B alleles.

Both 60 Vbeta primers and 13 Jbeta primers went into the PCR. The data were produced by immunoSEQ multiplex PCR, yet TCRdb's version contains in-frame clones alone and is incomplete. The table records 170,000 or so clones, 75% to 85% of them present only once. This receptor was identified in a woman between 50 and 59 years old in good health and CMV-seropositive. The V and J genes are TRBV29-1 and TRBJ2-1; 7 nucleotides align to TRBD2. Specimen: PBMCs. CDR3 in DNA: TGCAGCGTCCGTGGGGGGGACAATGAGCAGTTCTTC. Its translation: CSVRGGDNEQFF.